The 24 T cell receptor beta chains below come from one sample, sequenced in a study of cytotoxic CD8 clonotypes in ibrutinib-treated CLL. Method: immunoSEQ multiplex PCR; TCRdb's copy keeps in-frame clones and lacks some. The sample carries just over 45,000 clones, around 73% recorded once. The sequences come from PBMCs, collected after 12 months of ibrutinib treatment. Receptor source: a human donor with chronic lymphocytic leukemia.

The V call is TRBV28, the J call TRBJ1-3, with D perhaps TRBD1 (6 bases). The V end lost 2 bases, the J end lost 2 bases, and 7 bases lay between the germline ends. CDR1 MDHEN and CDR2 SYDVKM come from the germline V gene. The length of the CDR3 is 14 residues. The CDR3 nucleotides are TGTGCCAGCAGTTTAGGGACAACTGGAAACACCATATATTTT. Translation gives CASSLGTTGNTIYF.

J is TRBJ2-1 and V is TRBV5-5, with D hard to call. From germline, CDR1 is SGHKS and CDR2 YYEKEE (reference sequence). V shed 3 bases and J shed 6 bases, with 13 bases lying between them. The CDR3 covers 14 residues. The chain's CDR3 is CASSSAGPFNEQFF. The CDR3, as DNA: TGTGCCAGCAGCTCAGCCGGACCCTTCAATGAGCAGTTCTTC.

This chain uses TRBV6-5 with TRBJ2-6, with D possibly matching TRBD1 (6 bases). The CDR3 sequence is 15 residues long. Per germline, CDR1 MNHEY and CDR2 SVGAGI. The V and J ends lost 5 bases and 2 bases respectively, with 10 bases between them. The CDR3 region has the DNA TGTGCCAGCAGTGTACAGGGTGCTGGGGCCAACGTCCTGACTTTC. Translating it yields CASSVQGAGANVLTF.

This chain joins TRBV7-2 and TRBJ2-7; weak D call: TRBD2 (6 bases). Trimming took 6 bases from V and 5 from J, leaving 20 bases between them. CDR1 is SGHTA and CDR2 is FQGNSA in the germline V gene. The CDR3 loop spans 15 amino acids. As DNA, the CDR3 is TGTGCCAGCAGTCCCCGGGCGGGACCCTTGGACGAGCAGTACTTC. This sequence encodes CASSPRAGPLDEQYF. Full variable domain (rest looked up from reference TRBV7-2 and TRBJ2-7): GAGVSQSPSNKVTEKGKDVELRCDPISGHTALYWYRQSLGQGLEFLIYFQGNSAPDKSGLPSDRFSAERTGGSVSTLTIQRTQQEDSAVYLCASSPRAGPLDEQYFGPGTRLTVT.

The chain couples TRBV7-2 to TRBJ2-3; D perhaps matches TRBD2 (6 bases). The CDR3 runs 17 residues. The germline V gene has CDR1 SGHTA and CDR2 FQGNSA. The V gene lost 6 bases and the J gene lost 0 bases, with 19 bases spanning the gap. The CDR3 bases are TGTGCCAGCAGTTCACAAGCCGGGACTGTAAGCACAGATACGCAGTATTTT. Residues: CASSSQAGTVSTDTQYF.

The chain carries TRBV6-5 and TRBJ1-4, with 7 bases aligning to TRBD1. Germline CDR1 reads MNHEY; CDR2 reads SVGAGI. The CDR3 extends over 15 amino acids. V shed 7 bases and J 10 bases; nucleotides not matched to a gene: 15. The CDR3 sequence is CASTRTPGGGAKLFF. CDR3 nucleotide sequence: TGTGCCAGCACACGTACTCCAGGGGGGGGAGCAAAACTGTTTTTT.

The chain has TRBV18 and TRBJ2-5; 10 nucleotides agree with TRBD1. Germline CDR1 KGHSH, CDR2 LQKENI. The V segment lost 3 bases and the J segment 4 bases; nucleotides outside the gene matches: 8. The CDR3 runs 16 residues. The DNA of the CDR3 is TGTGCCAGCTCACCGCCGGGACAGGGGCTAGGAGAGACCCAGTACTTC. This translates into CASSPPGQGLGETQYF.

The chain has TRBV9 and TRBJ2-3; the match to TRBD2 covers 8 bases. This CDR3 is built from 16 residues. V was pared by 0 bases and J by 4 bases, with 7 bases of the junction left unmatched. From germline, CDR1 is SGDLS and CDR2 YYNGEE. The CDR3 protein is CASSVARGGLSDTQYF. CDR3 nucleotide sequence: TGTGCCAGCAGCGTAGCTCGCGGGGGGTTGTCAGATACGCAGTATTTT.

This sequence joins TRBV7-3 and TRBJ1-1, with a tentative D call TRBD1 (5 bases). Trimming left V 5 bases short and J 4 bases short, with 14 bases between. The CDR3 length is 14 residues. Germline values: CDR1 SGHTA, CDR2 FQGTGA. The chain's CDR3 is CASSLLGPGTEAFF. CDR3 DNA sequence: TGTGCCAGCAGCCTTCTGGGGCCGGGCACTGAAGCTTTCTTT.

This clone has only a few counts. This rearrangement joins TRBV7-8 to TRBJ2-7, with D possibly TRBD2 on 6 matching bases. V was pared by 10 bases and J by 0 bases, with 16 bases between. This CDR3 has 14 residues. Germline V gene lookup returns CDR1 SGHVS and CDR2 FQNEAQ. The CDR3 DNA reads TGTGCCACCACTCCGGGACTTAGCTCCTACGAGCAGTACTTC. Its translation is CATTPGLSSYEQYF.

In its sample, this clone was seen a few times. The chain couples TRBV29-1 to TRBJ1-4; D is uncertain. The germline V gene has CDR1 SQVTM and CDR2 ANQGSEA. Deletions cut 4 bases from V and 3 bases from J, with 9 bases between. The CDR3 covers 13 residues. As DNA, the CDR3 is TGCAGCGTTGTGGGAGCGGCTAATGAAAAACTGTTTTTT. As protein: CSVVGAANEKLFF.

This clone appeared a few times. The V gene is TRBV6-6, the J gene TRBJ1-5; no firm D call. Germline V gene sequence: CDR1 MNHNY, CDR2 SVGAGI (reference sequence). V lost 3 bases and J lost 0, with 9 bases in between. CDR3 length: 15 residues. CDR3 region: CASSYVQNSNQPQHF. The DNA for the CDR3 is TGTGCCAGCAGTTATGTACAAAATAGCAATCAGCCCCAGCATTTT.

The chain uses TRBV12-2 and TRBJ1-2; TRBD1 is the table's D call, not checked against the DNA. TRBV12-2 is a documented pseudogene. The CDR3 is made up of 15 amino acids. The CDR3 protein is CASRSPSTANYGYTF. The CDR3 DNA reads TGTGCAAGTCGCTCCCCATCGACAGCTAACTATGGCTACACCTTC.

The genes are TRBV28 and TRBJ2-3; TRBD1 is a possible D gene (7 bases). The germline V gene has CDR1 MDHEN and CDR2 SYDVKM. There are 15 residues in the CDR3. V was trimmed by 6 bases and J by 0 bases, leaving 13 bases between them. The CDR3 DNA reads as TGTGCCAGCAGCCCACAGGGGACTAGCACAGATACGCAGTATTTT. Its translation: CASSPQGTSTDTQYF.

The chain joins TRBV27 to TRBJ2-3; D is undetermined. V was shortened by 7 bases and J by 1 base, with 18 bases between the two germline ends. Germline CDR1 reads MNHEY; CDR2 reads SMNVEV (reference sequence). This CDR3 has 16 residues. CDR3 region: CASTPGVYWGTDTQYF. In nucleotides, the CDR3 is TGTGCCAGCACCCCTGGGGTCTATTGGGGCACAGATACGCAGTATTTT.

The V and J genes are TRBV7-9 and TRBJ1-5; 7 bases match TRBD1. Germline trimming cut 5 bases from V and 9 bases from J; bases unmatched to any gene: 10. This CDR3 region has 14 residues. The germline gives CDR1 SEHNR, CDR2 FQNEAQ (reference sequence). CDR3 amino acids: CASSPGTVVGPQHF. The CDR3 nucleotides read TGTGCCAGCAGCCCCGGGACAGTCGTTGGGCCCCAGCATTTT.

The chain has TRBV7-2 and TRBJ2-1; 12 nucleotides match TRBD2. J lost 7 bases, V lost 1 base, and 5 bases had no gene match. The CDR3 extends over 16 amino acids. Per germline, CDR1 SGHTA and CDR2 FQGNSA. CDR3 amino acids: CASSLGFLAGGNEQFF. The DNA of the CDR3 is TGTGCCAGCAGCTTAGGGTTTCTAGCGGGGGGGAATGAGCAGTTCTTC.

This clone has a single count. CDR3 sequence: CASSEAGRVGYEQYF. CDR3 DNA sequence: TGTGCCAGCAGTGAAGCCGGCAGGGTCGGCTACGAGCAGTACTTC. The chain has TRBV2 and TRBJ2-7, with a tentative D call TRBD1 (5 bases). Germline CDR1 and CDR2: SNHLY and FYNNEI. The V and J ends lost 0 bases and 3 bases respectively, with 12 bases between them. This CDR3 is 15 amino acids long. Complete variable domain (other parts from reference TRBV2 and TRBJ2-7): EPEVTQTPSHQVTQMGQEVILRCVPISNHLYFYWYRQILGQKVEFLVSFYNNEISEKSEIFDDQFSVERPDGSNFTLKIRSTKLEDSAMYFCASSEAGRVGYEQYFGPGTRLTVT.

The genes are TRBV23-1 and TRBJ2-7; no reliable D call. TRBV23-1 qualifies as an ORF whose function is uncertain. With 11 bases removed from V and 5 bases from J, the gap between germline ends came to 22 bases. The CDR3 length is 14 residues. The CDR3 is CARNEWVVVHEQYF. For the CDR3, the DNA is TGCGCCCGCAATGAATGGGTAGTGGTCCACGAGCAGTACTTC.

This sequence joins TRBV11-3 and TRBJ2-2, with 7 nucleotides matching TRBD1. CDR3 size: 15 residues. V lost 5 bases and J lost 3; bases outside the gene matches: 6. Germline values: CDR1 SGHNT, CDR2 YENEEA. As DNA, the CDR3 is TGTGCCAGCAGCCGACAGGGTGCGGACACCGGGGAGCTGTTTTTT. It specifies CASSRQGADTGELFF.

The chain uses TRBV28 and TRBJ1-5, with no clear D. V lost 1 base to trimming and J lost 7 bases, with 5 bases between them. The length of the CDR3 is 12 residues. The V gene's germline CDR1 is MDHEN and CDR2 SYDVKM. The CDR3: CASSLSQQPQHF. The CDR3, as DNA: TGTGCCAGCAGTTTATCTCAGCAGCCCCAGCATTTT.

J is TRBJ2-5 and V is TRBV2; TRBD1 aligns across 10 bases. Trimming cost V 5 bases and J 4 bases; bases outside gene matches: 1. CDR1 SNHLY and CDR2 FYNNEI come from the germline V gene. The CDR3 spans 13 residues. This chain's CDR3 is CASSWDRGETQYF. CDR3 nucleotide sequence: TGTGCCAGCAGTTGGGACAGGGGAGAGACCCAGTACTTC.

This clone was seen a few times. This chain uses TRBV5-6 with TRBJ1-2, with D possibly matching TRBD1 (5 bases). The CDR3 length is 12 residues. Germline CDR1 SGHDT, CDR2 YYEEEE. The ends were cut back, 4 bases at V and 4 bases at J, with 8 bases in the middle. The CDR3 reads CASSDSGYGYTF. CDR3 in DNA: TGTGCCAGCAGCGACAGTGGCTATGGCTACACCTTC.

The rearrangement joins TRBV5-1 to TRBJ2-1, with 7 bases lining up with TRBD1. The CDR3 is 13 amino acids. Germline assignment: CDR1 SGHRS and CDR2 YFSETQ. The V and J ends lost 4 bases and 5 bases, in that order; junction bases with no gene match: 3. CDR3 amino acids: CASSRGQNNEQFF. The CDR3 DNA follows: TGCGCCAGCAGCCGGGGACAGAACAATGAGCAGTTCTTC.